The 10 T cell receptor beta chains given below trace back to one sample, sequenced in a study of identical twins. TCRdb used MiXCR to reprocess the 5' RACE reads, holding one entry per CDR3 protein. The repertoire holds hundreds of thousands of distinct CDR3 sequences, under 9.5% seen once, with less than 2.5% in the top ten. The same specimen was also included in a second study, on yellow fever vaccine responses in identical twins.

Source material: memory (CD45RO+) T cells sorted from blood. These receptors all come from a woman aged 18-29 years in good health.

This clonotype was seen repeatedly, ten times or more. The genes are TRBV7-9 and TRBJ2-6; D not certain. Germline lookup yields CDR1 SEHNR and CDR2 FQNEAQ (reference sequence). Trimming left V 5 bases short and J 4 bases short, with 6 bases between. This CDR3 is 13 amino acids long. CDR3 DNA: TGTGCCAGCAGCCCCCACGGGGCCAACGTCCTGACTTTC. Amino acids: CASSPHGANVLTF.

This chain connects TRBV29-1 to TRBJ2-2; either TRBD1 or TRBD2 may fit D (5 bases each). The CDR3 length is 12 residues. CDR1 is SQVTM, CDR2 ANQGSEA, per germline. Trimming left V 7 bases short and J 6 bases short, with 12 bases between. Written as DNA, the CDR3 is TGCAGCGCCGCCCAGGGACCCGGGGAGCTGTTTTTT. This sequence encodes CSAAQGPGELFF.

This clonotype was detected only a few times. This chain links TRBV24-1 with TRBJ1-5; no reliable D call. Germline CDR1 KGHDR, CDR2 SFDVKD. The CDR3 extends over 12 amino acids. Trimming took off 6 bases at V and 0 bases at J, with 2 bases between the two ends. The CDR3 spells CATSLSNQPQHF. As DNA, the CDR3 is TGTGCCACCAGTCTTAGCAATCAGCCCCAGCATTTT.

This clonotype was counted ten times or more. CDR3 residues: CSAERPSQNEQFF. The CDR3 DNA follows: TGCAGTGCAGAGCGGCCGTCTCAGAATGAGCAGTTCTTC. V usage is TRBV20-1 and J usage is TRBJ2-1, with D perhaps matching TRBD2 (5 bases). V shed 6 bases and J shed 7 bases, with 16 bases lying between them. Germline V gives CDR1 DFQATT, CDR2 SNEGSKA (reference sequence). The CDR3 length is 13 residues.

This clonotype has a count of ten or more. The chain recombines TRBV25-1 with TRBJ1-1; D is perhaps TRBD1 (6 bases). Trimming removed 4 bases at V and 3 bases at J, with 12 bases between. The CDR3 runs to 14 residues. CDR1 MGHDK and CDR2 SYGVNS come from the germline V gene. The CDR3 region is CASSGTGPYTEAFF. The CDR3 bases are TGTGCCAGCAGTGGAACAGGGCCCTACACTGAAGCTTTCTTT.

The table lists this clonotype with a few counts. The rearrangement links TRBV6-1 to TRBJ2-1, with no clear D. The V end lost 6 bases, the J end lost 6 bases, and 21 bases lay between the germline ends. Germline V gene sequence: CDR1 MNHNS, CDR2 SASEGT. The CDR3 consists of 16 residues. The CDR3 here is CASREWGSKSPNEQFF. For the CDR3, the DNA is TGTGCCAGCAGGGAGTGGGGTAGTAAGTCTCCCAATGAGCAGTTCTTC.

This clonotype was detected only a few times. The chain's CDR3 is CSAYYNEQFF. The CDR3 nucleotides are TGCAGTGCTTACTACAATGAGCAGTTCTTC. V is TRBV20-1 and J is TRBJ2-1, with unresolved D. There are 10 residues in the CDR3. Germline V CDR1 and CDR2: DFQATT, SNEGSKA (reference sequence). V lost 5 bases and J lost 3, with 2 bases in between.

This clonotype was counted only a few times. The V and J genes are TRBV5-1 and TRBJ2-2, with 8 nucleotides matching TRBD1. Germline V lookup: CDR1 SGHRS, CDR2 YFSETQ. This CDR3 is 15 amino acids long. With 0 bases clipped from V and 5 bases from J, the junction kept 3 bases outside the gene matches. This CDR3 is CASSLGQGMTGELFF. The CDR3, as DNA: TGCGCCAGCAGCTTGGGACAGGGGATGACCGGGGAGCTGTTTTTT.

This clonotype was seen a handful of times. The chain employs TRBV3-1 and TRBJ1-3; D uncertain. The ends were cut back, 4 bases at V and 0 bases at J, with 13 bases in the middle. Germline CDR1 and CDR2: LGHDT and YNNKEL (reference sequence). CDR3 length: 16 residues. DNA for the CDR3: TGTGCCAGCAGCCTTCAGCCGTCAAGCTCTGGAAACACCATATATTTT. It translates to CASSLQPSSSGNTIYF. Looking up the rest from reference TRBV3-1 and TRBJ1-3 gives the full variable domain: DTAVSQTPKYLVTQMGNDKSIKCEQNLGHDTMYWYKQDSKKFLKIMFSYNNKELIINETVPNRFSPKSPDKAHLNLHINSLELGDSAVYFCASSLQPSSSGNTIYFGEGSWLTVV.

This clonotype was recorded at least ten times. The chain couples TRBV3-1 to TRBJ2-2; D is unresolved. The CDR3 totals 14 residues. The germline CDR1 and CDR2 sequences are LGHDT and YNNKEL (reference sequence). V shed 1 base and J shed 4 bases, with 7 bases lying between them. CDR3 nucleotides: TGTGCCAGCAGCCAAGCTAGTGGCACCGGGGAGCTGTTTTTT. Amino acid sequence: CASSQASGTGELFF. Together with reference TRBV3-1 and TRBJ2-2, the CDR3 gives the full variable domain: DTAVSQTPKYLVTQMGNDKSIKCEQNLGHDTMYWYKQDSKKFLKIMFSYNNKELIINETVPNRFSPKSPDKAHLNLHINSLELGDSAVYFCASSQASGTGELFFGEGSRLTVL.